The sequence of this T cell receptor (beta chain) was determined in a study of blood T cell repertoires in COVID-19. Study in general: Acute-phase and convalescent COVID-19 samples originated in the United States, Italy and Spain. PBMCs, B-cell-depleted T cells, or T cells were the source of the cDNA or gDNA that made up the material.

Germline V lookup: CDR1 SGHTA, CDR2 FQGNSA. The CDR3 contains 13 residues. The V gene lost 5 bases and the J gene lost 0 bases, with 7 bases spanning the gap. Original processing notes: Scientists estimated how many nucleated cells there were by amplifying reference gene primers. The method was immunoSEQ multiplex PCR; TCRdb's version includes in-frame clones alone and lacks a portion of them. V and J calls and clone size are as listed in that table; D and trimming were resolved from the DNA. The table records roughly 260,000 clones, approximately 85% of them present only once. Of note for this clone: Other nucleotide sequences from this sample produce the same CDR3.

The V call is TRBV7-2, the J call TRBJ1-1; D unclear. Sequenced input: peripheral blood. This sequence originates from a woman between 65 and 79 years old with acute or convalescent COVID-19. The CDR3 protein is CASSLFMNTEAFF. DNA of the CDR3: TGTGCCAGCAGCCTATTCATGAACACTGAAGCTTTCTTT.